What follows describes a single T cell receptor beta chain. This clonotype occurred a few times. Its antigen has not been determined. No much larger clonotype is one base removed from it; base qualities were not supplied. Library preparation used PCR. For sequencing, an Illumina HiSeq 2500 was employed. Unique molecular identifiers were incorporated into TCR beta cDNA libraries to reduce PCR and sequencing biases. Some 500,000 cDNA molecules were obtained for every 1 to 10 million input T cells, so each molecule roughly corresponded to one T cell. The patient libraries were prepared and sequenced with the same protocol used for the earlier healthy control dataset. Within a given batch, samples were prepared together, multiplexed and sequenced on the same HiSeq lane. In the original analysis: Raw barcoded reads were processed with MIGEC, discarding single-read molecular identifier groups before consensus assembly and CDR3 extraction. Clonotype tables were post-analysed with VDJtools, normalizing diversity by down-sampling all datasets to the smallest sample size. To correct batch-related cross-sample contamination, repertoire overlap clustering matched CDR3 amino acid sequences but not nucleotide sequences. TCRdb ran its own pipeline on the public reads, namely fastp trimming at Q25 and MiXCR clone calling, and kept in-frame beta chains. Every distinct CDR3 protein forms one entry, paired with its most common genes and DNA. It is TCRdb's table, rather than the study itself, that gives the V and J calls and clone size. The sample table holds fewer than 550,000 distinct CDR3 sequences, of which under 40% were seen once. Approximately 6% of the sample lies in the top ten.

This sample is part of a study of post-analysis software for immune sequencing data (dated by TCRdb to between 2015 and 2017). Regarding the study in general: Recorded disease courses included relapsing-remitting, secondary progressive and progressive-relapsing multiple sclerosis, with some patients lacking subtype annotation. A subset of samples was prepared in parallel using single-end sample barcoding, then pooled and co-amplified after Illumina adapter ligation. The patient repertoires were compared against fewer than twelve previously published healthy control repertoires obtained from donors aged roughly 6 to 28 years. Results and caveats for the whole study, not just this receptor: Normalized Chao1 diversity was significantly lower in multiple sclerosis patients than controls, suggesting substantial peripheral T-cell clonal expansion. Patients showed significantly higher frequencies than controls for several TRBV segments, among them TRBV5-6, TRBV5-1 and TRBV20-1. Direct clustering with F measure revealed strong co-clustering of samples prepared in the same batch, which led to a batch-effect correction. The control group was slightly older than the multiple sclerosis patient group.

To demonstrate the VDJtools post-analysis software, the study profiled TCR beta repertoires from the peripheral blood of approximately twelve young patients with multiple sclerosis. The multiple sclerosis patients were children and adolescents between roughly 6 and 16 years of age. The CDR3 has 13 amino acids, counting the end cysteine and phenylalanine. The CDR3 DNA has 39 bases and is translated from base 1. V is clipped by 4 bases and J by 2 bases, and the sequence between their germline boundaries is 12 bases long. CDR1 and CDR2, per the germline V gene, are SQVTM and ANQGSEA. The sequence is built from TRBV29-1 and TRBJ2-7, with TRBD1 as a weak D call on 6 bases. This receptor was taken from a girl aged 2-17 years with multiple sclerosis. The sequenced sample was blood. The base sequence is TGCAGCGTTGCCCTGGGACAAGCCTACGAGCAGTACTTC. This translates into CSVALGQAYEQYF.